The clone carrying this T cell receptor beta chain was recorded many times. Its specificity is not known. The data are from a study of T cell repertoires in cytomegalovirus infection. Study context: Both CMV infection and a matching HLA type were indicated by public TCR beta signatures.

The germline V gene encodes CDR1 SGHTA and CDR2 FQGNSA. CDR3 length: 14 residues. V trimming: 5 bases; J trimming: 3 bases; junction bases outside the gene matches: 7. TCRdb independently ran MiXCR on the reads; one entry per CDR3 protein. This sample carries hundreds of thousands of distinct CDR3 sequences, 30% to 35% of them seen once, and the ten largest clones take 18%. Study results and limitations: Dominating the ex vivo response were TCR beta clonotypes that were CMV-specific and HLA-C-restricted.

The source was cultured PBMCs, collected from culture after CMV antigen stimulation. The TCR originated in a human donor in good health (CMV status not recorded). Some clones in this sample may be carry-over from other donors' samples. This chain connects TRBV7-2 to TRBJ2-7, with 7 bases identical to TRBD1. The CDR3 bases are TGTGCCAGCAGCCCCGGACAGGCGAACTACGAGCAGTACTTC. Protein: CASSPGQANYEQYF.